The 23 T cell receptor beta chains below all came from one sample that was sequenced in a study of blood T cell repertoires in COVID-19. Here immunoSEQ multiplex PCR was the method, and the copy in TCRdb shows in-frame clones only, minus some. This sample carries 250,000 to 350,000 clones, over 75% of them seen once, and the ten largest clones take 9% to 9.5%. Sequenced sample: peripheral blood. The receptors shown here come from a man between 18 and 29 years old with active or convalescent COVID-19.

V gene TRBV5-1 combines with J gene TRBJ2-7, with D perhaps matching TRBD2 (6 bases). Deletions cut 2 bases from V and 4 bases from J, with 16 bases between. Looked up from germline, CDR1 is SGHRS and CDR2 is YFSETQ. This CDR3 region has 15 residues. As DNA, the CDR3 is TGCGCCAGCAGCTTCCCACGGGGGATGGAATACGAGCAGTACTTC. It specifies CASSFPRGMEYEQYF.

The chain is built from TRBV7-9 and TRBJ2-7; the D gene is possibly TRBD2 (5 bases). The CDR3 is 13 residues long. Trimming took 5 bases from V and 3 from J, leaving 11 bases between them. CDR1 is SEHNR, CDR2 FQNEAQ, per germline (reference sequence). In nucleotides, the CDR3 is TGTGCCAGCAGCACCCCCGGGGACTACGAGCAGTACTTC. Residues: CASSTPGDYEQYF.

The V and J genes are TRBV10-1 and TRBJ2-7, with TRBD2 as a possible D gene (7 bases). With 4 bases removed from V and 3 bases from J, the gap between germline ends came to 16 bases. Germline-derived CDR1 and CDR2 are WNHNN and SYGVQD (reference sequence). The CDR3 extends over 15 amino acids. The CDR3 DNA reads as TGCGCCAGCAGTGTCTCTGCGGGGGCCAGCTACGAGCAGTACTTC. Protein product: CASSVSAGASYEQYF.

This chain uses TRBV3-1 (or the pseudogene TRBV3-2) with TRBJ1-1; 9 bases match TRBD1. Germline CDR1 and CDR2: LGHDT and YNNKEL (reference sequence). J was trimmed by 5 bases and V by 7 bases; bases with no gene match: 11. CDR3 length equals 15 residues. In nucleotides, the CDR3 is TGTGCCAGCATCCACCTCGGACAGGGGCAAACTGAAGCTTTCTTT. This gives the protein CASIHLGQGQTEAFF.

In this sample, this clone turned up once. CDR3 amino acids: CASSVIAGATGELFF. Written as DNA, the CDR3 is TGCGCCAGCAGCGTGATAGCGGGGGCCACCGGGGAGCTGTTTTTT. V is TRBV23-1 and J is TRBJ2-2; the match to TRBD2 covers 9 bases. TRBV23-1 is an ORF for which the function is uncertain. The ends lost 6 bases at V and 4 bases at J; junction bases unmatched: 6. The CDR3 length is 15 residues.

The chain combines TRBV29-1 with TRBJ2-2, with 9 positions matching TRBD2. The CDR3 is 16 residues long. The V segment lost 4 bases and the J segment 7 bases; nucleotides outside the gene matches: 13. Germline V lookup: CDR1 SQVTM, CDR2 ANQGSEA. The CDR3, as DNA: TGCAGCGTTGTCGTAGCGGGGGCCTCTCGAGGCGGGGAGCTGTTTTTT. Protein product: CSVVVAGASRGGELFF.

This chain connects TRBV25-1 to TRBJ2-7; perhaps TRBD2 as D (6 bases). Germline V lookup: CDR1 MGHDK, CDR2 SYGVNS. This CDR3 is 14 amino acids long. V lost 2 bases and J 4 bases, leaving 12 bases between the germline ends. The CDR3: CASSEKGLWYEQYF. CDR3 bases: TGTGCCAGCAGTGAAAAGGGACTGTGGTACGAGCAGTACTTC.

V is TRBV2 and J is TRBJ2-1, with 12 bases matching TRBD2. Unmatched junction bases numbered 6, after V lost 8 bases and J lost 4 bases. Germline-derived CDR1 and CDR2 are SNHLY and FYNNEI. The CDR3 is 15 amino acids. The CDR3, as DNA: TGTGCCAGCGCAATTCTAGCGGGGGGGTACAATGAGCAGTTCTTC. The encoded protein is CASAILAGGYNEQFF. Drawing the rest from reference TRBV2 and TRBJ2-1, the complete variable domain is EPEVTQTPSHQVTQMGQEVILRCVPISNHLYFYWYRQILGQKVEFLVSFYNNEISEKSEIFDDQFSVERPDGSNFTLKIRSTKLEDSAMYFCASAILAGGYNEQFFGPGTRLTVL.

This chain joins TRBV2 and TRBJ1-5; 8 nucleotides line up with TRBD1. Germline V gene data show CDR1 as SNHLY and CDR2 as FYNNEI. V gave up 8 bases and J gave up 3 bases; unmatched junction bases: 6. This CDR3 region has 14 residues. CDR3 region: CASHDRGYNQPQHF. DNA for the CDR3: TGTGCCAGCCATGACAGGGGATACAATCAGCCCCAGCATTTT.

The J gene is TRBJ2-7, the V gene TRBV6-4; tentative D call: TRBD2 (5 bases). Trimming took 4 bases from V and 6 from J, leaving 16 bases between them. Per the germline V gene, CDR1 is MRHNA and CDR2 is SNTAGT. The CDR3 is made up of 14 amino acids. The CDR3 bases are TGTGCCAGCAGTGCCCTAGCCGGGGTAAGCGAGCAGTACTTC. It specifies CASSALAGVSEQYF.

The rearrangement links TRBV3-1 (or the pseudogene TRBV3-2) to TRBJ1-2; 7 bases are a match to TRBD1. CDR1 is LGHDT, CDR2 YNNKEL, per germline (reference sequence). CDR3 length: 14 residues. V was clipped by 3 bases and J by 8 bases; unmatched bases: 9. The CDR3 spells CASSQDEGANGYTF. The CDR3 DNA sequence: TGTGCCAGCAGCCAGGATGAGGGGGCAAACGGCTACACCTTC.

This chain uses TRBV27 with TRBJ2-2, with 7 nucleotides matching TRBD1. CDR3 length: 20 residues. The germline V gene encodes CDR1 MNHEY and CDR2 SMNVEV (reference sequence). With V trimmed by 2 bases and J by 1 base, 16 bases remained unmatched. This CDR3 is CASSLGAKLNRGLNTGELFF. The CDR3 DNA is TGTGCCAGCAGTTTAGGAGCCAAACTCAACAGGGGTCTGAACACCGGGGAGCTGTTTTTT.

Here the CDR3 reads CASSLGPLTEAFF. The CDR3 DNA sequence: TGTGCCAGCAGCCTTGGGCCCCTTACTGAAGCTTTCTTT. The gene calls are TRBV11-3 and TRBJ1-1; D not resolved. V dropped 5 bases and J dropped 5 bases, with 12 bases sitting between them. CDR3 length equals 13 residues. Germline V gene data show CDR1 as SGHNT and CDR2 as YENEEA.

The chain carries TRBV5-1 and TRBJ1-1; 7 bases line up with TRBD1. The CDR3 is made up of 15 amino acids. The V gene's germline CDR1 is SGHRS and CDR2 YFSETQ. The junction had 7 bases not matched to a gene; V was cut back by 3 bases and J by 2 bases. CDR3 DNA: TGCGCCAGCAGCTCGGGGGCAGGGGGAAACACTGAAGCTTTCTTT. This sequence encodes CASSSGAGGNTEAFF.

This chain uses TRBV9 with TRBJ2-1; tentatively, D is TRBD1 (6 bases). The germline gives CDR1 SGDLS, CDR2 YYNGEE. The length of the CDR3 is 19 residues. V was shortened by 3 bases and J by 0 bases, with 22 bases between the two germline ends. CDR3 DNA sequence: TGTGCCAGCAGCGCCAGCCATGTACACACAGGGAGCTCCTACAATGAGCAGTTCTTC. Translating it yields CASSASHVHTGSSYNEQFF.

The gene calls are TRBV19 and TRBJ1-2; maybe TRBD1 (5 bases). Per the germline V gene, CDR1 is LNHDA and CDR2 is SQIVND (reference sequence). This CDR3 has 15 residues. The germline V and J ends were trimmed by 0 bases and 5 bases, with 13 bases remaining between them. The CDR3, as DNA: TGTGCCAGTAGTATAGATTACCAGGGCCCTTATGGCTACACCTTC. It encodes CASSIDYQGPYGYTF.

The chain is built from TRBV5-1 and TRBJ2-7; TRBD1 matches 7 bases. Germline trimming cut 7 bases from V and 6 bases from J; bases unmatched to any gene: 4. In germline, CDR1 is SGHRS, CDR2 YFSETQ. The CDR3 is made up of 11 amino acids. CDR3 in DNA: TGCGCCAGCTCACAGGGGAGCGAGCAGTACTTC. Amino acid sequence: CASSQGSEQYF.

The chain is built from TRBV5-6 and TRBJ2-1, with D perhaps TRBD1 (5 bases). The CDR3 covers 14 residues. Trimming shortened V by 1 base and J by 7 bases, and 12 bases separated the two germline ends. From germline, CDR1 is SGHDT and CDR2 YYEEEE. Here the CDR3 reads CASSLWGVWNEQFF. The CDR3 nucleotides read TGTGCCAGCAGCTTGTGGGGCGTTTGGAATGAGCAGTTCTTC.

J is TRBJ2-7 and V is TRBV7-9, with 9 nucleotides matching TRBD2. The CDR3 is 14 amino acids. V lost 3 bases to trimming and J lost 9 bases; unmatched junction nucleotides: 9. Germline V gene data show CDR1 as SEHNR and CDR2 as FQNEAQ (reference sequence). CDR3 amino acids: CASSLGLAGPGQYF. The CDR3 DNA is TGTGCCAGCAGCTTGGGTCTAGCGGGGCCGGGGCAGTACTTC.

The chain is built from TRBV19 and TRBJ1-5; 7 bases align to TRBD1. After removal of 5 bases from V and 0 bases from J, the junction contained 7 bases not matched to a gene. The CDR3 runs to 16 residues. Germline CDR1 reads LNHDA; CDR2 reads SQIVND (reference sequence). CDR3 bases: TGTGCCAGTAGTGGGGACAGTGACTATAGCAATCAGCCCCAGCATTTT. Translation gives CASSGDSDYSNQPQHF.

This clone was seen once. The J gene is TRBJ2-3, the V gene TRBV10-3; D perhaps matches TRBD2 (6 bases). The CDR3 length is 12 residues. Germline-derived CDR1 and CDR2 are ENHRY and SYGVKD. This chain's CDR3 is CPRRDNTDTQYF. The CDR3 coding sequence is TGTCCCCGGAGGGATAACACAGATACGCAGTATTTT.

The V and J genes are TRBV6-1 and TRBJ1-2, with a tentative D call TRBD1 (5 bases). CDR3 length: 12 residues. CDR1 and CDR2 (germline): MNHNS, SASEGT. V was cut by 1 base and J by 6 bases, with 6 bases left in between. The DNA for the CDR3 is TGTGCCAGCAGTGAAGTAGGGGATGGCTACACCTTC. This sequence encodes CASSEVGDGYTF.

CDR3 in DNA: TGCGCCAGCAGCCAACCGGGACAGGGGCGAAGCACAGATACGCAGTATTTT. This translates into CASSQPGQGRSTDTQYF. V gene TRBV4-1 combines with J gene TRBJ2-3, with TRBD1 matching 10 bases. Germline V gives CDR1 MGHRA, CDR2 YSYEKL. The ends lost 2 bases at V and 0 bases at J; junction bases unmatched: 5. The CDR3 spans 17 residues.